The rows below give T cell receptor beta chains drawn from one sample of a study of cytomegalovirus exposure and HLA in healthy donors. Clones were read by immunoSEQ multiplex PCR, and TCRdb kept only the in-frame ones, dropping some. The repertoire table contains approximately 100,000 clones. Sequenced input: PBMCs. These receptors came from a man in his forties in good health and CMV-seronegative. Each CDR3 is given without its conserved first and last residue.

cdr3_aa: ASSGWTGEGRYT
j_call: TRBJ1-2
v_call: TRBV2

cdr3_aa: ASSRRESPDTQY
j_call: TRBJ2-3
v_call: TRBV6-1

cdr3_aa: ASSSVAAGRTETQY
j_call: TRBJ2-5
v_call: TRBV5-1

cdr3_aa: ASRRNAIPSDEQY
j_call: TRBJ2-7
v_call: TRBV6-1

cdr3_aa: ASSFGTGEKLF
j_call: TRBJ1-4
v_call: TRBV9

cdr3_aa: ASSSTGFGYEQY
j_call: TRBJ2-7
v_call: TRBV7-2

cdr3_aa: ASVRQKNTEAF
j_call: TRBJ1-1
v_call: TRBV19

cdr3_aa: ASSEGRVVETQY
j_call: TRBJ2-5
v_call: TRBV6-1

cdr3_aa: AGRRGSGQPQH
j_call: TRBJ1-5
v_call: TRBV6-1

cdr3_aa: ATEDRENTEAF
j_call: TRBJ1-1
v_call: TRBV6-5

cdr3_aa: ASSLWGLRSYEQY
j_call: TRBJ2-7
v_call: TRBV5-4

cdr3_aa: ASLGTGNYGYT
j_call: TRBJ1-2
v_call: TRBV6-5

cdr3_aa: ASSYGDRNTEAF
j_call: TRBJ1-1
v_call: TRBV6-5

cdr3_aa: ASSHRSPPYNEQF
j_call: TRBJ2-1
v_call: TRBV19

cdr3_aa: ASSQGTVRSSYNSPLH
j_call: TRBJ1-6
v_call: TRBV14

cdr3_aa: AWSGRSSYNSPLH
j_call: TRBJ1-6
v_call: TRBV30

cdr3_aa: ASRNRDRGGEQF
j_call: TRBJ2-1
v_call: TRBV7-9

cdr3_aa: ASRGQGMGNQPQH
j_call: TRBJ1-5
v_call: TRBV6-5

cdr3_aa: ASSLKLAGAALTDTQY
j_call: TRBJ2-3
v_call: TRBV7-2

cdr3_aa: ASSNGQTTEAF
j_call: TRBJ1-1
v_call: TRBV19

cdr3_aa: ASSPTTGGTGQPQH
j_call: TRBJ1-5
v_call: TRBV5-1

cdr3_aa: ASSIEWPTGGPDTQY
j_call: TRBJ2-3
v_call: TRBV19

cdr3_aa: ASSYSDRGITQY
j_call: TRBJ2-5
v_call: TRBV6-5

cdr3_aa: ACFGDRVTGYT
j_call: TRBJ1-2
v_call: TRBV6-5

cdr3_aa: ASSGAGGKTGELF
j_call: TRBJ2-2
v_call: TRBV7-2

cdr3_aa: ASSHFDRDSYGYT
j_call: TRBJ1-2
v_call: TRBV5-4

cdr3_aa: ASSFLVAAGEQY
j_call: TRBJ2-7
v_call: TRBV5-6

cdr3_aa: ASSLALEGPNSPLH
j_call: TRBJ1-6
v_call: TRBV7-9

cdr3_aa: ASSRSRGFGNEQF
j_call: TRBJ2-1
v_call: TRBV11-3

cdr3_aa: ASSYGQGAQEQY
j_call: TRBJ2-7
v_call: TRBV6-5

cdr3_aa: ASSQEVGRARNTEAF
j_call: TRBJ1-1
v_call: TRBV14

cdr3_aa: ASSPRGERQPQH
j_call: TRBJ1-5
v_call: TRBV19

cdr3_aa: SVEWLAGGPNEQF
j_call: TRBJ2-1
v_call: TRBV29-1

cdr3_aa: ASSLTSGRDTDTQY
j_call: TRBJ2-3
v_call: TRBV6-6

cdr3_aa: ATRGEVGYT
j_call: TRBJ1-2
v_call: TRBV6-5

cdr3_aa: ASSLYGQETHYEQY
j_call: TRBJ2-7
v_call: TRBV5-1

cdr3_aa: ASSPRGTEKSAF
j_call: TRBJ1-1
v_call: TRBV5-1

cdr3_aa: SVGGRVTDTQY
j_call: TRBJ2-3
v_call: TRBV29-1

cdr3_aa: ASSLVASGGAGEQY
j_call: TRBJ2-7
v_call: TRBV5-1

cdr3_aa: SAGRGSAGEQY
j_call: TRBJ2-7
v_call: TRBV29-1

cdr3_aa: ASSPDRVEEQY
j_call: TRBJ2-7
v_call: TRBV18

cdr3_aa: ASSQERAATGIGTPLH
j_call: TRBJ1-6
v_call: TRBV4-1

cdr3_aa: AIRGDRGNQPQH
j_call: TRBJ1-5
v_call: TRBV10-3

cdr3_aa: ASTAGDSDTYEQY
j_call: NA
v_call: TRBV6-5

cdr3_aa: ASSQDSQGRNTIY
j_call: TRBJ1-3
v_call: TRBV4-1

cdr3_aa: ASSLGGTSQDTQY
j_call: TRBJ2-3
v_call: TRBV5-4

cdr3_aa: ATYRLAGGAGNIQY
j_call: TRBJ2-4
v_call: TRBV6-6

cdr3_aa: ASSLARSRSLDEQF
j_call: TRBJ2-1
v_call: TRBV7-9

cdr3_aa: ASSPDWNYGYT
j_call: TRBJ1-2
v_call: TRBV7-8

cdr3_aa: ASSAGTGGYEQY
j_call: TRBJ2-7
v_call: TRBV2

cdr3_aa: ASSWTGAYQETQY
j_call: TRBJ2-5
v_call: TRBV7-2

cdr3_aa: ASSLVTGPYEQY
j_call: TRBJ2-7
v_call: TRBV27

cdr3_aa: ASSMVRDRGTEQY
j_call: TRBJ2-7
v_call: TRBV19

cdr3_aa: SVGQGYTTGELF
j_call: TRBJ2-2
v_call: TRBV29-1

cdr3_aa: ASSLQGSTDTQY
j_call: TRBJ2-3
v_call: TRBV27

cdr3_aa: ASSLAAEETQY
j_call: TRBJ2-5
v_call: TRBV7-2

cdr3_aa: ASSQDGALGTDTQY
j_call: TRBJ2-3
v_call: TRBV14